The rows below give T cell receptor beta chains drawn from one sample of a study of shared clonotypes between healthy human individuals. The protocol was immunoSEQ multiplex PCR, while the TCRdb copy is restricted to in-frame clones and leaves out a portion. The data show roughly 2,000,000 clones, approximately 94% seen once. Sequenced input: naive CD8+ T cells sorted from blood. The source is a man aged 18 to 35 in good health. Both conserved end residues are part of each CDR3. Each record gives: V gene, J gene, CDR3 protein.

V gene: TRBV6-5
J gene: -
CDR3 protein: CASSYSTGAEQYF

V gene: TRBV21-1
J gene: TRBJ2-7
CDR3 protein: CASSRLRAQASYEQYF

V gene: TRBV13
J gene: TRBJ1-1
CDR3 protein: CASRTGLNTEAFF

V gene: TRBV13
J gene: TRBJ2-7
CDR3 protein: CASSLRAAGRIYNEQYF

V gene: TRBV13
J gene: TRBJ2-7
CDR3 protein: CASSADFYEQYF

V gene: TRBV6-1
J gene: TRBJ1-5
CDR3 protein: CASSENRGHSNQPQHF

V gene: TRBV4-1
J gene: TRBJ2-3
CDR3 protein: CASSQYSTDTQYF

V gene: TRBV15
J gene: TRBJ2-1
CDR3 protein: CATSLVGEQFF

V gene: TRBV7-9
J gene: TRBJ1-6
CDR3 protein: CASRAPGGTNSPLHF

V gene: TRBV19
J gene: TRBJ2-7
CDR3 protein: CASRPTGTEYEQYF

V gene: TRBV7-6
J gene: TRBJ2-3
CDR3 protein: CASSFQGGTDTQYF

V gene: TRBV5-4
J gene: TRBJ1-2
CDR3 protein: CASSGGTGMDYGYTF

V gene: TRBV15
J gene: TRBJ2-3
CDR3 protein: CATSSPGTSSSDTQYF

V gene: TRBV28
J gene: TRBJ2-7
CDR3 protein: CASSMGLGYEQYF

V gene: TRBV27
J gene: TRBJ2-5
CDR3 protein: CASSLSLGTSQETQYF

V gene: TRBV4-1
J gene: TRBJ1-2
CDR3 protein: CASSQGRNNYGYTF

V gene: TRBV30
J gene: TRBJ2-7
CDR3 protein: CAWSVQGTVDTKQYF

V gene: TRBV27
J gene: TRBJ1-6
CDR3 protein: CASSEGNSPLHF

V gene: TRBV11-1
J gene: TRBJ2-1
CDR3 protein: CASSLVPDNEQFF

V gene: TRBV5-1
J gene: TRBJ2-1
CDR3 protein: CASSFDTSGGPEQFF

V gene: TRBV19
J gene: TRBJ2-1
CDR3 protein: CASGKEGVGYNEQFF

V gene: TRBV4-3
J gene: TRBJ1-1
CDR3 protein: CASSQDAGGQTYTEAFF

V gene: TRBV12-5
J gene: TRBJ1-2
CDR3 protein: CASGLGYRGPDNYGYTF

V gene: TRBV13
J gene: TRBJ2-3
CDR3 protein: CASSLRLAGNTDTQYF

V gene: TRBV5-5
J gene: TRBJ1-1
CDR3 protein: CASSDDLNTEAFF

V gene: TRBV5-4
J gene: TRBJ2-7
CDR3 protein: CASSLENEQYF

V gene: TRBV6-6
J gene: TRBJ2-1
CDR3 protein: CASSPGAEQFF

V gene: TRBV27
J gene: TRBJ2-7
CDR3 protein: CASSFRTGRDNEQYF

V gene: TRBV4-1
J gene: TRBJ2-7
CDR3 protein: CASSQSPHYEQYF

V gene: TRBV2
J gene: TRBJ2-7
CDR3 protein: CASSEGPGEDNYEQYF

V gene: TRBV27
J gene: TRBJ2-7
CDR3 protein: CASSRTGEVYEQYF

V gene: TRBV5-6
J gene: TRBJ2-7
CDR3 protein: CASSFVQGSEQYF

V gene: TRBV4-2
J gene: TRBJ1-2
CDR3 protein: CASSPESVGNSGANYGYTF

V gene: TRBV27
J gene: TRBJ2-5
CDR3 protein: CASSPMDRGETQYF

V gene: TRBV6-1
J gene: TRBJ2-1
CDR3 protein: CASTWGAGNEQFF

V gene: TRBV11-3
J gene: TRBJ2-7
CDR3 protein: CASSFRGTSGASYEQYF

V gene: TRBV11-2
J gene: TRBJ2-1
CDR3 protein: CASSRGDNEQFF

V gene: TRBV7-3
J gene: TRBJ1-1
CDR3 protein: CASSSTGTTEAFF

V gene: TRBV6-5
J gene: TRBJ2-2
CDR3 protein: CASSSEGQSSTGELFF

V gene: TRBV19
J gene: TRBJ1-5
CDR3 protein: CASSIGDRLNQPQHF

V gene: TRBV5-6
J gene: TRBJ2-1
CDR3 protein: CASSWASGNGYEQFF

V gene: TRBV4-1
J gene: TRBJ2-7
CDR3 protein: CASSQELLGDYEQYF

V gene: TRBV7-9
J gene: TRBJ2-7
CDR3 protein: CASSLYHGGRGSSYEQYF

V gene: TRBV7-6
J gene: TRBJ2-1
CDR3 protein: CASSMDSGTSVEQFF

V gene: TRBV5-4
J gene: TRBJ1-2
CDR3 protein: CASSLAGAPNYGYTF

V gene: TRBV19
J gene: TRBJ2-7
CDR3 protein: CASSLGGGDSYEQYF

V gene: TRBV30
J gene: TRBJ1-1
CDR3 protein: CACLSDRGDAFF

V gene: TRBV6-5
J gene: TRBJ2-7
CDR3 protein: CASSYSTGNEQYF